This passage covers 18 T cell receptor beta chains from one sample sequenced in a study of graft-versus-host responses after intestinal transplantation (dated by TCRdb to the early 2020s). Read against the paper, the sample's time point label means: cells obtained before transplantation from donor or recipient. Library method: the immunoSEQ multiplex PCR assay. TCRdb provides this immuneACCESS table in a form limited to in-frame rearrangements. Some clones are lacking; in checked studies, under half of them reflect an unresolved V gene, and why the rest are absent is not known. This sample gives 85,000 to 100,000 clones in total; approximately 89% of them show up just once. The ten top clones hold approximately 0.32% of the sample. Antigens of these TCRs are unknown. The sample was unstimulated CD4+ T cells sorted from spleen or lymph node cells, taken before transplant. The origin of the receptors is a human donor who was the organ donor for an intestinal transplant.

This sequence joins TRBV5-4 and TRBJ1-1, with D tentatively TRBD1 (5 bases). The V gene's germline CDR1 is SGHNT and CDR2 YYREEE (reference sequence). V shed 0 bases and J shed 5 bases, with 8 bases lying between them. The CDR3 extends over 13 amino acids. The CDR3 loop is CASSLDGGTEAFF. The CDR3 nucleotides are TGTGCCAGCAGCTTGGACGGGGGGACTGAAGCTTTCTTT. The full variable domain, in which reference TRBV5-4 and TRBJ1-1 provide the parts outside the CDR3, is ETGVTQSPTHLIKTRGQQVTLRCSSQSGHNTVSWYQQALGQGPQFIFQYYREEENGRGNFPPRFSGLQFPNYSSELNVNALELDDSALYLCASSLDGGTEAFFGQGTRLTVV.

The chain couples TRBV11-2 to TRBJ2-5, with D tentatively TRBD1 (5 bases). Trimming cost V 0 bases and J 7 bases, with 15 bases left between them. CDR1 is SGHAT and CDR2 is FQNNGV in the germline V gene. CDR3 size: 15 residues. CDR3 in amino acids: CASSLDPGPQGTQYF. The CDR3 DNA reads as TGTGCCAGCAGCTTAGACCCGGGCCCCCAGGGGACCCAGTACTTC.

The chain links TRBV15 to TRBJ2-3; TRBD1 is a possible D gene (6 bases). Trimming removed 0 bases from V and 1 base from J, with 11 bases in between. Germline loops: CDR1 LNHNV, CDR2 YYDKDF (reference sequence). This CDR3 comprises 16 residues. DNA of the CDR3: TGTGCCACCAGCAGAGAGGGGGCGAGCGGCACAGATACGCAGTATTTT. Its protein is CATSREGASGTDTQYF.

The chain links TRBV7-2 to TRBJ2-3; 12 bases match TRBD2. The CDR3 extends over 16 amino acids. CDR1 is SGHTA and CDR2 is FQGNSA in the germline V gene. V lost 5 bases and J lost 4; bases outside the gene matches: 7. The CDR3 bases are TGTGCCAGCAGCCCTCGGACTAGCGGGACGGCAGATACGCAGTATTTT. This gives the protein CASSPRTSGTADTQYF.

The V and J genes are TRBV9 and TRBJ1-2, with 8 nucleotides matching TRBD1. In germline, CDR1 is SGDLS, CDR2 YYNGEE. The trim removed 5 bases at V and 3 bases at J, leaving 18 bases unmatched. There are 18 residues in the CDR3. The CDR3 nucleotides are TGTGCCAGCAGAACGGACAGGGCCCTCCCTCATCTTCACTATGGCTACACCTTC. It is translated as CASRTDRALPHLHYGYTF.

The chain has TRBV4-2 and TRBJ2-7; 7 bases are a match to TRBD1. There are 15 residues in the CDR3. The trim removed 1 base at V and 4 bases at J, leaving 7 bases unmatched. CDR1 is LGHNA, CDR2 YNFKEQ, per germline. As DNA, the CDR3 is TGTGCCAGCAGCCAAGCGGCCAGGGGGATATACGAGCAGTACTTC. Its protein is CASSQAARGIYEQYF.

The chain uses TRBV30 and TRBJ2-3, with a weak D call TRBD2 (5 bases). The CDR3 has 13 residues. V shed 4 bases and J shed 2 bases, with 10 bases lying between them. Germline values: CDR1 GTSNPN, CDR2 SVGIG (reference sequence). In DNA form, the CDR3 reads TGTGCCTGGACCCCCGGGAACACAGATACGCAGTATTTT. Its protein product is CAWTPGNTDTQYF.

V usage is TRBV7-6 and J usage is TRBJ2-7; maybe TRBD1 (5 bases). This CDR3 spans 15 amino acids. Germline lookup yields CDR1 SGHVS and CDR2 FNYEAQ. V lost 1 base to trimming and J lost 2 bases, with 12 bases between them. CDR3 in amino acids: CASSLVPQGTYEQYF. The CDR3 region has the DNA TGTGCCAGCAGCTTAGTTCCGCAGGGAACCTACGAGCAGTACTTC.

J is TRBJ1-3 and V is TRBV5-4; D perhaps matches TRBD1 (5 bases). The CDR3 covers 13 residues. Trimming shortened V by 4 bases and J by 4 bases, and 9 bases separated the two germline ends. The V gene's germline CDR1 is SGHNT and CDR2 YYREEE (reference sequence). CDR3 in amino acids: CASSPGGGNTIYF. CDR3 DNA sequence: TGTGCCAGCAGCCCCGGGGGGGGAAACACCATATATTTT.

This chain links TRBV18 with TRBJ2-1; 9 bases agree with TRBD2. The V gene's germline CDR1 is KGHSH and CDR2 LQKENI. The CDR3 sequence is 14 residues long. V gave up 4 bases and J gave up 7 bases; unmatched junction bases: 5. The DNA for the CDR3 is TGTGCCAGCTCACTTAGCGGGAGAAGGAATGAGCAGTTCTTC. This translates into CASSLSGRRNEQFF.

This clone was seen just once. V gene TRBV10-1 combines with J gene TRBJ1-2; D possibly corresponds to TRBD1 (5 bases). Between the trimmed V and J ends, which lost 6 bases and 4 bases, there was a span of 15 bases. The CDR3 loop spans 14 amino acids. Per the germline V gene, CDR1 is WNHNN and CDR2 is SYGVQD (reference sequence). The chain's CDR3 is CASRPRDFSYGYTF. As DNA, the CDR3 is TGCGCCAGCAGACCCCGGGACTTTTCCTATGGCTACACCTTC.

The sample holds a few counts of this clone. The V gene is TRBV5-6, the J gene TRBJ1-4; D call uncertain. Germline values: CDR1 SGHDT, CDR2 YYEEEE. V was trimmed by 3 bases and J by 8 bases, leaving 14 bases between them. The CDR3 runs 14 residues. The CDR3, as DNA: TGTGCCAGCAGCTCTGCACAGCTCCGCGAAAAACTGTTTTTT. Amino acids: CASSSAQLREKLFF.

V is TRBV5-6 and J is TRBJ1-1; 7 nucleotides line up with TRBD1. Germline-derived CDR1 and CDR2 are SGHDT and YYEEEE. The V and J ends lost 4 bases and 1 base, in that order; junction bases with no gene match: 13. The CDR3 runs to 17 residues. CDR3 nucleotide sequence: TGTGCCAGCAGCCCCCTCCGGGACAGCACACCGAACACTGAAGCTTTCTTT. This sequence encodes CASSPLRDSTPNTEAFF.

The rearrangement joins TRBV5-1 to TRBJ2-7, with D perhaps TRBD2 (6 bases). The CDR3 has 15 residues. CDR1 is SGHRS and CDR2 is YFSETQ in the germline V gene. Trimming shortened V by 0 bases and J by 3 bases, and 13 bases separated the two germline ends. The CDR3 sequence: CASSLAPGDLYEQYF. The CDR3 nucleotides read TGCGCCAGCAGCTTGGCCCCGGGAGACCTCTACGAGCAGTACTTC.

V is TRBV2 and J is TRBJ2-3; 12 bases map to TRBD2. The germline V gene has CDR1 SNHLY and CDR2 FYNNEI. The J segment lost 7 bases and the V segment lost 6 bases, leaving 11 bases of the junction unmatched. This CDR3 region has 16 residues. CDR3 sequence: CASRDGASGGANTQYF. The CDR3 DNA reads as TGTGCCAGCAGGGACGGGGCTAGCGGGGGGGCAAATACGCAGTATTTT.

V usage is TRBV5-4 and J usage is TRBJ1-3; D uncertain. The V end lost 4 bases, the J end lost 0 bases, and 14 bases lay between the germline ends. The CDR3 is 16 residues long. CDR1 is SGHNT and CDR2 is YYREEE in the germline V gene (reference sequence). CDR3 loop: CASSIDGRPSGNTIYF. DNA for the CDR3: TGTGCCAGCAGCATCGATGGGCGACCCTCTGGAAACACCATATATTTT.

This chain joins TRBV6-1 and TRBJ1-2; tentatively, D is TRBD1 (6 bases). Germline V lookup: CDR1 MNHNS, CDR2 SASEGT. The CDR3 loop spans 14 amino acids. Trimming shortened V by 4 bases and J by 2 bases, and 11 bases separated the two germline ends. CDR3 protein: CASSAGVPNYGYTF. Written as DNA, the CDR3 is TGTGCCAGCAGTGCAGGGGTTCCAAACTATGGCTACACCTTC.

The chain has TRBV7-9 and TRBJ1-3; TRBD1 might be the D (5 bases). The CDR3 length is 16 residues. Germline V gene sequence: CDR1 SEHNR, CDR2 FQNEAQ (reference sequence). V was clipped by 5 bases and J by 3 bases, with 17 bases between them. The CDR3 is CASSDVGGSYGNTIYF. The CDR3 DNA is TGTGCCAGCAGCGACGTTGGGGGGAGTTATGGAAACACCATATATTTT. The variable domain in full, completed from reference TRBV7-9 and TRBJ1-3, reads DTGVSQNPRHKITKRGQNVTFRCDPISEHNRLYWYRQTLGQGPEFLTYFQNEAQLEKSRLLSDRFSAERPKGSFSTLEIQRTEQGDSAMYLCASSDVGGSYGNTIYFGEGSWLTVV.